This T cell receptor beta chain is from a study of blood T cell repertoires in COVID-19. This CDR3 has 13 residues. CDR1 MNHEY and CDR2 SVGAGI come from the germline V gene. V lost 8 bases and J lost 2; bases outside the gene matches: 4. Here immunoSEQ multiplex PCR was the method, and the copy in TCRdb shows in-frame clones only, minus some. The sample includes some 200,000 clones, 80% to 90% of them seen just once. The sequenced sample consisted of peripheral blood. The chain joins TRBV6-5 to TRBJ1-2; TRBD1 matches at 8 bases. The sequence was collected from an elderly woman with acute or convalescent COVID-19. CDR3 region: CASGRTGNYGYTF. The CDR3 DNA reads TGTGCCAGCGGCAGGACAGGGAACTATGGCTACACCTTC.